Listed here are 14 T cell receptor beta chains from one sample, sequenced in a study of shared clonotypes between healthy human individuals. This table comes from immunoSEQ multiplex PCR, and its TCRdb copy is limited to in-frame clones, with some not included. Of some 500,000 clones listed, around 77% are singletons. Sequenced input: PBMCs. The source of these receptors is a woman in her thirties or forties in good health. Some clones in this sample may be carry-over from other donors' samples.

The CDR3 nucleotides read TGTGCCAGCCGAGGCCGGGGACAACGAGCTTTCTTT. This sequence encodes CASRGRGQRAFF. The chain uses TRBV28 and TRBJ1-1, with D possibly TRBD1 on 6 matching bases. Trimming stripped 8 bases from V and 10 bases from J, with 17 bases between. CDR1 is MDHEN, CDR2 SYDVKM, per germline. CDR3 length equals 12 residues.

The rearrangement joins TRBV7-8 to TRBJ2-7; D gene unclear. V lost 2 bases and J 3 bases, leaving 17 bases between the germline ends. Germline V gene data show CDR1 as SGHVS and CDR2 as FQNEAQ. The CDR3 is 16 residues long. CDR3 amino acids: CASSLFAGVKNYEQYF. The CDR3 bases are TGTGCCAGCAGCTTATTCGCCGGAGTTAAGAACTACGAGCAGTACTTC.

The chain couples TRBV7-9 to TRBJ2-1; tentative D call: TRBD2 (5 bases). Trimming took 3 bases from V and 8 from J, leaving 8 bases between them. The CDR3 is 12 residues long. The germline CDR1 and CDR2 sequences are SEHNR and FQNEAQ (reference sequence). CDR3 sequence reads: CASSFGADEQFF. For the CDR3, the DNA is TGTGCCAGCAGCTTTGGAGCGGATGAGCAGTTCTTC.

The chain combines TRBV7-6 with TRBJ2-1; a possible D gene is TRBD2 (7 bases). CDR3 length: 13 residues. V dropped 1 base and J dropped 15 bases, with 16 bases sitting between them. The germline V gene has CDR1 SGHVS and CDR2 FNYEAQ. The CDR3 loop is CASSLGQGRAGFF. In DNA form, the CDR3 reads TGTGCCAGCAGCTTAGGTCAGGGGAGGGCCGGGTTCTTC.

The J gene is TRBJ2-3, the V gene TRBV28, with D unresolved. CDR1 is MDHEN, CDR2 SYDVKM, per germline. V gave up 10 bases and J gave up 1 base, with 9 bases separating them. The CDR3 extends over 12 amino acids. The CDR3 bases are TGTGCCACTGTCTATGGCACAGATACGCAGTATTTT. Its translation: CATVYGTDTQYF. The full variable domain, rest sourced from reference TRBV28 and TRBJ2-3, is DVKVTQSSRYLVKRTGEKVFLECVQDMDHENMFWYRQDPGLGLRLIYFSYDVKMKEKGDIPEGYSVSREKKERFSLILESASTNQTSMYLCATVYGTDTQYFGPGTRLTVL.

For this clone: This may come from a read error, since a much larger clone is one base off. Other nucleotide sequences in the sample specify the same CDR3. V usage is TRBV30 and J usage is TRBJ1-1; no firm D call. The germline V gene has CDR1 GTSNPN and CDR2 SVGIG (reference sequence). The CDR3 is 11 residues long. The CDR3 loop reads CAWSEGFSAFF. Written as DNA, the CDR3 is TGCGCCTGGAGTGAAGGGTTTAGTGCTTTCTTT.

This chain connects TRBV6-5 to TRBJ2-2; D is ambiguous. With 2 bases removed from V and 0 bases from J, the gap between germline ends came to 10 bases. Germline lookup yields CDR1 MNHEY and CDR2 SVGAGI. This CDR3 has 16 amino acids. The CDR3 DNA reads as TGTGCCAGCAGTTACAACCGGGCAGCGAACACCGGGGAGCTGTTTTTT. Translation gives CASSYNRAANTGELFF.

V gene TRBV5-4 combines with J gene TRBJ1-1; D call uncertain. With 1 base removed from V and 0 bases from J, the gap between germline ends came to 7 bases. Germline CDR1 SGHNT, CDR2 YYREEE (reference sequence). The CDR3 is made up of 14 amino acids. As DNA, the CDR3 is TGTGCCAGCAGCTTGATGGACCTGAACACTGAAGCTTTCTTT. Amino acid sequence: CASSLMDLNTEAFF.

This sequence joins TRBV14 and TRBJ1-2, with 8 bases fitting TRBD1. CDR1 and CDR2 from the germline V gene are SGHDN and FVKESK. The CDR3 runs to 13 residues. V lost 5 bases and J lost 4; bases outside the gene matches: 3. CDR3 amino acids: CASSGQGSYGYTF. The CDR3 region has the DNA TGTGCCAGCAGCGGACAGGGTAGCTATGGCTACACCTTC.

Comment on this clone: With only one base between it and a far larger clone, this is likely a read error. Other DNA sequences in the same sample also yield this CDR3. The chain is built from TRBV30 and TRBJ2-5, with D perhaps matching TRBD2 (5 bases). Per the germline V gene, CDR1 is GTSNPN and CDR2 is SVGIG (reference sequence). This CDR3 has 13 residues. V lost 2 bases, J lost 8 bases, and 15 bases lay in between. The CDR3 loop is CAWSHGSRETQYF. CDR3 nucleotides: TGTGCCTGGAGTCACGGCAGTCGGGAAACCCAGTACTTC.

J is TRBJ2-7 and V is TRBV29-1, with 9 positions matching TRBD1. V trimming: 8 bases; J trimming: 7 bases; junction bases outside the gene matches: 6. This CDR3 contains 11 residues. Germline-derived CDR1 and CDR2 are SQVTM and ANQGSEA. CDR3 nucleotide sequence: TGCAGCACGGGACAGGGAAAAGAGCAGTACTTC. It codes for CSTGQGKEQYF.

This chain connects TRBV15 to TRBJ2-7; tentatively, D is TRBD1 (6 bases). Germline CDR1 and CDR2: LNHNV and YYDKDF (reference sequence). Trimming stripped 2 bases from V and 0 bases from J, with 11 bases between. CDR3 length: 15 residues. This chain's CDR3 is CATSRSRGSSYEQYF. The CDR3, as DNA: TGTGCCACCAGCAGAAGCAGGGGAAGCTCCTACGAGCAGTACTTC.

This clone was found once. This chain uses TRBV19 with TRBJ2-2, with D possibly matching TRBD1 (5 bases). V lost 0 bases and J lost 0, with 11 bases in between. The CDR3 loop spans 17 amino acids. The germline CDR1 and CDR2 sequences are LNHDA and SQIVND (reference sequence). CDR3 DNA sequence: TGTGCCAGTAGTATAGATAAGTGGACAACGAACACCGGGGAGCTGTTTTTT. Translation: CASSIDKWTTNTGELFF.

This clone was seen a few times. A far larger clone is just one base off, so this is likely a read error. The J gene is TRBJ2-5, the V gene TRBV30; maybe TRBD1 (5 bases). Trimming cost V 2 bases and J 2 bases, with 15 bases left between them. This CDR3 has 15 residues. Germline V gene sequence: CDR1 GTSNPN, CDR2 SVGIG (reference sequence). The CDR3 DNA follows: TGTGCCTGGAGTCAATTAGTGGGGCATCAAGAGACCCAGTACTTC. Protein product: CAWSQLVGHQETQYF.